Sequencing of this T cell receptor beta chain was carried out in a study of blood T cell repertoires in COVID-19. About the study: There were acute and convalescent COVID-19 samples, and they came from the United States, Italy and Spain. Sources were T cells, B-cell-depleted T cells, or PBMCs; the material itself was cDNA or gDNA.

J lost 10 bases, V lost 4 bases, and 6 bases had no gene match. Germline CDR1 and CDR2: SGHDT and YYEEEE. The CDR3 runs to 14 residues. Original methodology: Scientists estimated how many nucleated cells there were by amplifying reference gene primers. Sequencing was performed with immunoSEQ multiplex PCR; in TCRdb, only in-frame clones are kept and a portion is missing. V and J calls and clone size come straight from that table; D and trimming were deduced from the DNA. The table shows 200,000 to 300,000 clones, with nearly 90% occurring only once. Sequencing was done on a sample of peripheral blood. The receptor was derived from a human donor in a cohort sampled during active COVID-19. The chain recombines TRBV5-6 with TRBJ1-6; 9 bases match TRBD1. The CDR3 sequence: CASSPGTGWSPLHF. CDR3 in DNA: TGTGCCAGCAGCCCGGGGACAGGGTGGTCACCCCTCCACTTT.